This passage covers 7 T cell receptor beta chains from one sample sequenced in a study of blood T cell repertoires in COVID-19. Assay: immunoSEQ multiplex PCR; the TCRdb copy retains only in-frame clones and omits some. The sample holds over 250,000 clones, approximately 90% seen once. Sequenced material: PBMCs or T cells enriched from blood (not recorded which). The receptor set was obtained from a woman aged 55-70 years in a cohort exposed to, infected with or recovered from COVID-19 (not recorded which).

The chain uses TRBV7-2 and TRBJ2-1, with D perhaps TRBD2 (5 bases). V lost 2 bases and J lost 9, with 14 bases in between. Germline V gene sequence: CDR1 SGHTA, CDR2 FQGNSA. The CDR3 spans 14 residues. The chain's CDR3 is CASSLLLGHGEQFF. The CDR3 DNA is TGTGCCAGCAGCTTACTACTAGGCCACGGTGAGCAGTTCTTC.

V gene TRBV18 combines with J gene TRBJ2-3; 10 nucleotides match TRBD1. V shed 1 base and J 5 bases; nucleotides not matched to a gene: 3. CDR3 size: 15 residues. Germline V gene lookup returns CDR1 KGHSH and CDR2 LQKENI. As DNA, the CDR3 is TGTGCCAGCTCACCACAGGGACAGGGGATAGATACGCAGTATTTT. Its protein product is CASSPQGQGIDTQYF.

The rearrangement links TRBV5-1 to TRBJ2-5, with TRBD2 matching over 10 bases. From germline, CDR1 is SGHRS and CDR2 YFSETQ. After removal of 0 bases from V and 4 bases from J, the junction contained 6 bases not matched to a gene. The length of the CDR3 is 16 residues. The CDR3 reads CASSLGSGRASETQYF. As DNA, the CDR3 is TGCGCCAGCAGCTTGGGCAGCGGGAGGGCCTCAGAGACCCAGTACTTC.

The genes are TRBV18 and TRBJ2-5; D unresolved. Germline values: CDR1 KGHSH, CDR2 LQKENI. Between the trimmed V and J ends, which lost 3 bases and 2 bases, there was a span of 4 bases. There are 12 residues in the CDR3. The CDR3 nucleotides are TGTGCCAGCTCACCCACACAAGAGACCCAGTACTTC. Translation: CASSPTQETQYF.

V and J are TRBV2 and TRBJ2-2, with 12 bases fitting TRBD2. Trimming removed 6 bases from V and 7 bases from J; junction bases left unmatched: 9. Germline V gene lookup returns CDR1 SNHLY and CDR2 FYNNEI. The CDR3 is made up of 16 amino acids. CDR3 loop: CASSHRLAGAVGELFF. CDR3 bases: TGTGCCAGCAGCCACCGACTAGCGGGAGCGGTCGGGGAGCTGTTTTTT.

This clone was observed a single time. The V call is TRBV7-3, the J call TRBJ2-1; a weak D match, TRBD1 (6 bases). Germline CDR1 is SGHTA and CDR2 is FQGTGA. Trimming pared 5 bases from V and 5 bases from J, leaving 16 bases between. This CDR3 has 15 residues. DNA of the CDR3: TGTGCCAGCAGCCACTACCAGGGGTGGGACAATGAGCAGTTCTTC. This encodes CASSHYQGWDNEQFF.

In DNA, the CDR3 is TGTGCCAGCAGCTTAGGGAGGGAGACCGCCTACGAGCAGTACTTC. It specifies CASSLGRETAYEQYF. V usage is TRBV7-2 and J usage is TRBJ2-7; D perhaps matches TRBD2 (6 bases). The CDR3 is 15 amino acids. V gave up 1 base and J gave up 2 bases, with 12 bases separating them. Germline V gene sequence: CDR1 SGHTA, CDR2 FQGNSA.